The next 13 T cell receptor beta chains were all read from a single sample in a study of blood T cell repertoires in COVID-19. Clones were read by immunoSEQ multiplex PCR, and TCRdb kept only the in-frame ones, dropping some. The sample has 70,000 to 95,000 clones, 80% seen once. The sample taken for sequencing was peripheral blood. Every receptor here comes from a woman between 40 and 55 years old with active or convalescent COVID-19.

This chain connects TRBV4-1 to TRBJ2-7; TRBD2 agrees at 13 bases. This CDR3 comprises 18 residues. Germline V gene sequence: CDR1 MGHRA, CDR2 YSYEKL. Trimming at V came to 0 bases and at J to 5 bases, leaving 10 bases not matched to a gene. CDR3 DNA sequence: TGCGCCAGCAGCCAAGATCCAACTAGCGGGAGGGCCCAGGACGAGCAGTACTTC. Amino acids: CASSQDPTSGRAQDEQYF.

This rearrangement joins TRBV5-4 to TRBJ2-1; 8 bases align to TRBD2. V was pared by 4 bases and J by 4 bases, with 4 bases of the junction left unmatched. Germline assignment: CDR1 SGHNT and CDR2 YYREEE (reference sequence). There are 14 residues in the CDR3. The CDR3 spells CASSDQRGYNEQFF. The CDR3 nucleotides are TGTGCCAGCAGCGACCAGCGGGGGTACAATGAGCAGTTCTTC.

The chain is built from TRBV5-1 and TRBJ1-1; the match to TRBD1 covers 9 bases. The CDR3 covers 17 residues. Trimming cost V 5 bases and J 1 base; bases outside gene matches: 12. In germline, CDR1 is SGHRS, CDR2 YFSETQ. The CDR3 nucleotides read TGCGCCAGCAGTTCTAATACCGGGACAGGGAGGAACACTGAAGCTTTCTTT. Protein product: CASSSNTGTGRNTEAFF.

The gene calls are TRBV29-1 and TRBJ1-2; D is undetermined. Germline V gene sequence: CDR1 SQVTM, CDR2 ANQGSEA. Trimming left V 7 bases short and J 2 bases short, with 11 bases between. This CDR3 spans 12 amino acids. Written as DNA, the CDR3 is TGCAGCGCCCCCAGCGTAAACTATGGCTACACCTTC. Translated: CSAPSVNYGYTF.

This chain joins TRBV28 and TRBJ1-4; 7 bases align to TRBD1. This CDR3 has 16 residues. V was pared by 4 bases and J by 3 bases, with 8 bases of the junction left unmatched. CDR1 and CDR2 from the germline V gene are MDHEN and SYDVKM. CDR3 nucleotides: TGTGCCAGCAGTTCAACAACAGGGGTCCCTAATGAAAAACTGTTTTTT. Its translation: CASSSTTGVPNEKLFF.

The rearrangement uses TRBV6-5 and TRBJ2-7; TRBD2 agrees at 12 bases. Germline V gene lookup returns CDR1 MNHEY and CDR2 SVGAGI. The CDR3 length is 15 residues. V dropped 5 bases and J dropped 2; count of bases not matched to a gene: 4. CDR3 amino acids: CASSTLAGGPYEQYF. In nucleotides, the CDR3 is TGTGCCAGCAGTACACTAGCGGGGGGCCCCTACGAGCAGTACTTC.

The chain joins TRBV12-2 to TRBJ1-6; TRBD1, as called in the table, went unchecked against the DNA. TRBV12-2 counts as a pseudogene. The CDR3 has 16 residues. CDR3 region: CASRFQGGSYNSPLHF. The CDR3 nucleotides are TGTGCAAGTCGCTTTCAGGGCGGCTCCTATAATTCACCCCTCCACTTT.

In this sample, this clone turned up many times. The J gene is TRBJ1-2, the V gene TRBV5-6, with unresolved D. CDR3 length: 14 residues. CDR1 is SGHDT, CDR2 YYEEEE, per germline. Deletions cut 0 bases from V and 0 bases from J, with 6 bases between. For the CDR3, the DNA is TGTGCCAGCAGCTTGGGGGCAACTAACTATGGCTACACCTTC. Protein sequence: CASSLGATNYGYTF.

The chain joins TRBV2 to TRBJ1-2; 7 nucleotides match TRBD1. CDR1 and CDR2 (germline): SNHLY, FYNNEI. The CDR3 runs to 14 residues. The J segment lost 2 bases and the V segment lost 6 bases, leaving 6 bases of the junction unmatched. This chain's CDR3 is CASRGTGANYGYTF. CDR3 DNA sequence: TGTGCCAGCAGGGGAACAGGGGCCAACTATGGCTACACCTTC.

The V call is TRBV4-3, the J call TRBJ2-7; possible D gene TRBD1, 7 bases. V lost 0 bases and J lost 3, with 15 bases in between. The CDR3 runs to 16 residues. Germline V gene lookup returns CDR1 LGHNA and CDR2 YSLEER. The CDR3 sequence is CASSQEGQGGYYEQYF. The CDR3, as DNA: TGCGCCAGCAGCCAAGAGGGGCAGGGGGGCTACTACGAGCAGTACTTC.

The chain employs TRBV19 and TRBJ1-2; D is perhaps TRBD1 (6 bases). Trimming took off 5 bases at V and 4 bases at J, with 14 bases between the two ends. Germline CDR1 is LNHDA and CDR2 is SQIVND (reference sequence). The CDR3 is 14 residues long. Written as DNA, the CDR3 is TGTGCCAGTAGTCGGCAGGGGATACCCTATGGCTACACCTTC. Protein sequence: CASSRQGIPYGYTF. Using reference TRBV19 and TRBJ1-2 for the parts outside the CDR3, the full variable domain is DGGITQSPKYLFRKEGQNVTLSCEQNLNHDAMYWYRQDPGQGLRLIYYSQIVNDFQKGDIAEGYSVSREKKESFPLTVTSAQKNPTAFYLCASSRQGIPYGYTFGSGTRLTVV.

V is TRBV9 and J is TRBJ2-3; 8 bases agree with TRBD1. This CDR3 contains 17 residues. The J segment lost 0 bases and the V segment lost 1 base, leaving 7 bases of the junction unmatched. Germline V gene lookup returns CDR1 SGDLS and CDR2 YYNGEE. Here the CDR3 reads CASSVSGQGPSTDTQYF. The CDR3 DNA reads as TGTGCCAGCAGCGTATCCGGACAGGGACCGAGCACAGATACGCAGTATTTT.

The chain is built from TRBV10-3 and TRBJ2-5; the match to TRBD2 covers 9 bases. CDR1 and CDR2 (germline): ENHRY, SYGVKD. V was clipped by 8 bases and J by 2 bases; unmatched bases: 3. The CDR3 contains 13 residues. The CDR3 reads CAIALAGQETQYF. CDR3 DNA sequence: TGTGCCATCGCGCTAGCGGGGCAAGAGACCCAGTACTTC.